Below are 17 T cell receptor beta chains sequenced from a single sample in a study of breast tumors, draining lymph nodes, adjacent tissues. One entry per CDR3 protein, called by TCRdb with MiXCR from the multiplex PCR reads. The sample holds nearly 200,000 distinct CDR3 sequences; roughly 29% are singletons and the top ten take roughly 4.3%. Axillary draining lymph nodes of breast cancer patients supplied the node samples. Material for sequencing was axillary lymph node tissue. The receptors derive from a female donor with breast cancer. Some clones in this sample may be carry-over from other donors' samples.

In this sample, this clonotype turned up many times. The V call is TRBV5-1, the J call TRBJ1-2, with TRBD1 as a possible D gene (5 bases). The CDR3 loop spans 12 amino acids. Trimming cost V 0 bases and J 13 bases, with 13 bases left between them. The germline V gene has CDR1 SGHRS and CDR2 YFSETQ. CDR3 in DNA: TGCGCCAGCAGCTTGGATGGCCCCGGGGGCACCTTC. Translation gives CASSLDGPGGTF.

The V gene is TRBV19, the J gene TRBJ1-3, with a weak D call TRBD1 (5 bases). This CDR3 has 15 residues. Germline V lookup: CDR1 LNHDA, CDR2 SQIVND (reference sequence). The V and J ends lost 3 bases and 2 bases respectively, with 11 bases between them. The chain's CDR3 is CASSITGSPGNTIYF. The DNA of the CDR3 is TGTGCCAGTAGTATCACAGGATCCCCTGGAAACACCATATATTTT.

This clonotype was observed a single time. This may arise from a read error, as a much more abundant clone is one base away. The conserved phenylalanine or tryptophan normally closing the CDR3 is absent here, so this likely arose from a read error. The chain employs TRBV7-2 and TRBJ2-5, with 15 bases fitting TRBD2. This CDR3 is built from 14 residues. CDR1 SGHTA and CDR2 FQGNSA come from the germline V gene. V gave up 8 bases and J gave up 9 bases; unmatched junction bases: 7. CDR3 loop: CASGYGLAGGAQYL. CDR3 in DNA: TGTGCCAGCGGCTACGGACTAGCGGGGGGGGCCCAGTACCTC.

This chain uses TRBV20-1 with TRBJ1-1, with 12 bases that match TRBD1. V dropped 1 base and J dropped 5; count of bases not matched to a gene: 11. This CDR3 region has 17 residues. CDR1 is DFQATT, CDR2 SNEGSKA, per germline (reference sequence). CDR3 sequence: CSARGPMGQGARTEAFF. The DNA for the CDR3 is TGCAGTGCTAGAGGCCCCATGGGACAGGGGGCTAGGACTGAAGCTTTCTTT.

This clonotype was seen ten or more times. The gene calls are TRBV10-2 and TRBJ1-2; 11 bases align to TRBD1. With V trimmed by 4 bases and J by 6 bases, 7 bases remained unmatched. The CDR3 sequence is 15 residues long. Germline CDR1 reads WSHSY; CDR2 reads SAAADI. DNA for the CDR3: TGCGCCAGCAGTGTGGGGGACAGGGGGATTCATGGCTACACCTTC. Translation: CASSVGDRGIHGYTF.

This clonotype was seen a handful of times. A much larger clone differs from this one at a single base, so this may be a read error. The V gene is TRBV6-5, the J gene TRBJ2-3; TRBD2 matches 9 bases. Germline lookup yields CDR1 MNHEY and CDR2 SVGAGI. The V gene end was trimmed by 5 bases and the J gene end by 3 bases; junction bases not matched to a gene: 3. The CDR3 runs 14 residues. The CDR3 region has the DNA TGTGCCAGCAGTCTAGCGGGGACAACAGATACGCAGTATTTT. Encoded protein: CASSLAGTTDTQYF.

This clonotype has ten or more counts. This may be a read error: a much more frequent sequence differs by one nucleotide. This chain joins TRBV20-1 and TRBJ2-7; maybe TRBD1 (5 bases). CDR3 size: 14 residues. The germline CDR1 and CDR2 sequences are DFQATT and SNEGSKA (reference sequence). The ends were cut back, 4 bases at V and 6 bases at J, with 19 bases in the middle. CDR3 sequence: CSATGAWAPSEQYF. In DNA, the CDR3 is TGCAGTGCTACTGGGGCATGGGCCCCCTCCGAGCAGTACTTC.

The gene calls are TRBV5-1 and TRBJ2-1, with 11 bases fitting TRBD2. This CDR3 has 13 amino acids. Germline V CDR1 and CDR2: SGHRS, YFSETQ. Trimming cost V 8 bases and J 7 bases; bases outside gene matches: 5. The CDR3 DNA sequence: TGCGCCAGTTATAGCGGGAGGGCTAATGAGCAGTTCTTC. This translates into CASYSGRANEQFF.

This clonotype was recorded many times. The chain carries TRBV11-3 and TRBJ2-3, with D hard to call. The germline V gene has CDR1 SGHNT and CDR2 YENEEA. There are 14 residues in the CDR3. Trimming took 1 base from V and 2 from J, leaving 7 bases between them. CDR3 DNA: TGTGCCAGCAGCTTAGGACCCCACACAGATACGCAGTATTTT. This sequence encodes CASSLGPHTDTQYF.

In regard to this clonotype: This may come from a read error, since a much larger clone is one base off. The chain uses TRBV5-1 and TRBJ2-3; no clear D gene. Germline assignment: CDR1 SGHRS and CDR2 YFSETQ. The CDR3 runs 15 residues. The CDR3 bases are TGTACCAGCAGCTTACCCAGTTCTAGCACAGATACGCAGTATTTT. Translated: CTSSLPSSSTDTQYF.

About this clonotype: Mismatch with germline at one junction end may stem from a read error. The V and J genes are TRBV2 and TRBJ1-6, with D perhaps matching TRBD1 (5 bases). The CDR3 totals 14 residues. CDR1 SNHLY and CDR2 FYNNEI come from the germline V gene. CDR3 nucleotides: TGTGCCAGCAACGGGAGGGGTGGTAATTTACCCCCCCACTTT. Protein: CASNGRGGNLPPHF.

This clonotype was found once. Since the CDR3 does not end with the conserved phenylalanine or tryptophan, this likely comes from a read error. The limits of the CDR3 on the DNA are not certain, so only TCRdb's listed CDR3 is given. The V and J genes are TRBV7-2 and TRBJ2-5; no check of the table's D call, TRBD2, against the DNA was made. 15 amino acids form the CDR3, both terminal residues included. Germline CDR1 reads SGHTA; CDR2 reads FQGNSA. The CDR3 loop reads CASSPPSAGAVTRHL.

Remarks on this clonotype: A much larger clone differs by one base, so this may be a read error. The genes are TRBV5-1 and TRBJ2-3; TRBD2 agrees at 8 bases. The CDR3 has 17 amino acids. Germline CDR1 is SGHRS and CDR2 is YFSETQ. The CDR3 region has the DNA TGCGCCAGCAGCTCTCTCCCGGGACTAGGGAGCACAGATACGCGGTATTTT. It codes for CASSSLPGLGSTDTRYF.

This clonotype was seen ten or more times. The V call is TRBV10-3, the J call TRBJ1-2; a possible D gene is TRBD1 (5 bases). Looked up from germline, CDR1 is ENHRY and CDR2 is SYGVKD. The CDR3 has 15 residues. V was pared by 3 bases and J by 6 bases, with 17 bases between. DNA for the CDR3: TGTGCCATCAGTGAATCACGGGCAGGGACGGATGGCTACACCTTC. It translates to CAISESRAGTDGYTF.

This clonotype turned up a few times. The V call is TRBV28, the J call TRBJ2-1; 9 bases fit TRBD2. Germline values: CDR1 MDHEN, CDR2 SYDVKM. This CDR3 comprises 15 residues. J gave up 0 bases and V 8 bases, and 5 bases lay outside the gene matches. In DNA form, the CDR3 reads TGTGCCAGCCACGAGCGGGAGGACTCCTACAATGAGCAGTTCTTC. It yields the protein CASHEREDSYNEQFF.

Notes on this clonotype: Its ends do not fully match the called genes, so a read error is possible. The chain employs TRBV4-3 and TRBJ2-3; D is undetermined. This CDR3 region has 13 residues. Germline V gene sequence: CDR1 LGHNA, CDR2 YSLEER. The DNA for the CDR3 is TGCGCCGGCAGCCAAGATTTAGGAGATGCGCAGTATTTT. It translates to CAGSQDLGDAQYF.

Comment on this clonotype: At one of its ends the junction is not consistent with the germline gene, which may arise from a read error. The chain couples TRBV7-7 to TRBJ2-3, with TRBD2 matching 12 bases. The CDR3 has 12 amino acids. Germline CDR1 SSHAT, CDR2 FNYEAQ (reference sequence). In nucleotides, the CDR3 is TGTGCTAGCAGCTTACTAGCGGGGGGGCAGTATTTT. Encoded protein: CASSLLAGGQYF.